The 17 T cell receptor beta chains listed next were all sequenced from one sample in a study of T-cell reconstitution after alpha-beta-depleted transplantation in children. This sample's TCRbeta library carried unique molecular identifier barcodes. TCRdb processed the PCR reads anew with MiXCR; each CDR3 protein has one entry. The repertoire holds fewer than 450,000 distinct CDR3 sequences, with 16% as singletons. Sequences were derived from PBMCs, mostly from graft donor cells, sampled 360 days after TCRalphabeta/CD19-depleted stem cell transplant. Receptor source: a male patient between 2 and 9 years old who had a stem cell transplant for acute lymphoblastic leukemia, so the T cells may come from the graft donor.

This clonotype was recorded a few times. This chain links TRBV11-2 with TRBJ1-1; D call uncertain. This CDR3 is 15 amino acids long. Germline-derived CDR1 and CDR2 are SGHAT and FQNNGV. The V end was cut by 0 bases, the J end by 3 bases, with 11 bases between. The CDR3 is CASSLEGRWDTEAFF. The DNA of the CDR3 is TGTGCCAGCAGCTTAGAGGGCAGGTGGGACACTGAAGCTTTCTTT.

The V and J genes are TRBV29-1 and TRBJ2-7, with D possibly being TRBD1 or TRBD2 (6 bases each). Germline lookup yields CDR1 SQVTM and CDR2 ANQGSEA. V lost 6 bases to trimming and J lost 1 base, with 13 bases between them. The CDR3 covers 13 residues. Written as DNA, the CDR3 is TGCAGCGTGGGGGGCGGCTTGTCCTACGAGCAGTACTTC. Translating gives CSVGGGLSYEQYF.

Many counts were recorded for this clonotype. The genes are TRBV4-3 and TRBJ2-2; D is tentatively TRBD1 or TRBD2 (5 bases each). V was trimmed by 0 bases and J by 5 bases, leaving 10 bases between them. CDR3 size: 15 residues. CDR1 is LGHNA, CDR2 YSLEER, per germline. The CDR3 region is CASSQDRWGTGELFF. As DNA, the CDR3 is TGCGCCAGCAGCCAAGATCGCTGGGGGACCGGGGAGCTGTTTTTT.

The chain uses TRBV6-1 and TRBJ2-7; D unclear. CDR3 length equals 14 residues. Germline CDR1 reads MNHNS; CDR2 reads SASEGT. The V and J ends lost 5 bases and 0 bases respectively, with 11 bases between them. The CDR3 is CASSPSRSSYEQYF. The DNA for the CDR3 is TGTGCCAGCAGTCCAAGCCGAAGCTCCTACGAGCAGTACTTC.

This chain joins TRBV20-1 and TRBJ2-1, with TRBD2 matching over 11 bases. J gave up 7 bases and V 0 bases, and 8 bases lay outside the gene matches. CDR3 length: 16 amino acids. Germline loops: CDR1 DFQATT, CDR2 SNEGSKA (reference sequence). The CDR3 nucleotides are TGCAGTGCTAGAGATGCGACTAGCGGGATTCGGAATGAGCAGTTCTTC. Protein: CSARDATSGIRNEQFF.

A few counts support this clonotype. The V and J genes are TRBV20-1 and TRBJ2-7, with 8 bases lining up with TRBD1. V shed 1 base, J shed 4 bases, and the junction held 6 bases outside the gene matches. The CDR3 length is 14 residues. Germline CDR1 reads DFQATT; CDR2 reads SNEGSKA (reference sequence). In nucleotides, the CDR3 is TGCAGTGCTAGAGCCCCAGGGGGCTGGTACGAGCAGTACTTC. Translated: CSARAPGGWYEQYF.

The chain has TRBV4-3 and TRBJ1-1; possible D gene TRBD1, 6 bases. Germline loops: CDR1 LGHNA, CDR2 YSLEER. The CDR3 runs 17 residues. V was cut by 3 bases and J by 0 bases, with 17 bases left in between. The CDR3 region is CASSHRGHLGMNTEAFF. CDR3 DNA sequence: TGCGCCAGCAGCCACCGGGGGCATCTAGGTATGAACACTGAAGCTTTCTTT.

This clonotype was counted a few times. The chain uses TRBV5-1 and TRBJ1-4, with D perhaps matching TRBD1 (6 bases). Looked up from germline, CDR1 is SGHRS and CDR2 is YFSETQ. V gave up 3 bases and J gave up 8 bases, with 17 bases separating them. The CDR3 has 15 amino acids. The CDR3 loop is CASSSVQGGREKLFF. CDR3 coding DNA: TGCGCCAGCAGCTCAGTACAGGGAGGACGAGAAAAACTGTTTTTT.

This clonotype was seen at least ten times. The rearrangement links TRBV10-3 to TRBJ2-5, with D possibly being TRBD2 (5 bases). V shed 8 bases and J shed 1 base, with 11 bases lying between them. There are 13 residues in the CDR3. The germline CDR1 and CDR2 sequences are ENHRY and SYGVKD. As DNA, the CDR3 is TGTGCCATCCCTTCGGGGTCCCAAGAGACCCAGTACTTC. Protein sequence: CAIPSGSQETQYF.

The CDR3 DNA reads TGTGCCAGCAGTGTCCGTCATATGGCCTACGAGCAGTACTTC. This gives the protein CASSVRHMAYEQYF. The V call is TRBV6-1, the J call TRBJ2-7; no clear D gene. Trimming removed 4 bases from V and 2 bases from J, with 12 bases in between. Germline-derived CDR1 and CDR2 are MNHNS and SASEGT. The CDR3 runs 14 residues.

V gene TRBV18 combines with J gene TRBJ1-3; D gene ambiguous. CDR3 size: 14 residues. Trimming took off 3 bases at V and 0 bases at J, with 6 bases between the two ends. Germline loops: CDR1 KGHSH, CDR2 LQKENI. CDR3 DNA: TGTGCCAGCTCACCGGGCTTCTCTGGAAACACCATATATTTT. It specifies CASSPGFSGNTIYF.

The V gene is TRBV15, the J gene TRBJ1-2; D is ambiguous. With 3 bases removed from V and 8 bases from J, the gap between germline ends came to 10 bases. Germline CDR1 and CDR2: LNHNV and YYDKDF (reference sequence). The CDR3 has 12 residues. The CDR3 DNA reads TGTGCCACCAGCAGCGGCCCCTACGGCTACACCTTC. This translates into CATSSGPYGYTF.

J is TRBJ2-7 and V is TRBV7-9, with D unclear. The CDR3 is 12 amino acids. Germline CDR1 and CDR2: SEHNR and FQNEAQ (reference sequence). V lost 5 bases and J 4 bases, leaving 9 bases between the germline ends. CDR3 sequence: CASSPELYEQYF. The CDR3 coding sequence is TGTGCCAGCAGCCCAGAGTTATACGAGCAGTACTTC. Supplemented by reference TRBV7-9 and TRBJ2-7, the full variable domain reads DTGVSQNPRHKITKRGQNVTFRCDPISEHNRLYWYRQTLGQGPEFLTYFQNEAQLEKSRLLSDRFSAERPKGSFSTLEIQRTEQGDSAMYLCASSPELYEQYFGPGTRLTVT.

This clonotype appeared a few times. J is TRBJ2-7 and V is TRBV28; D is unclear. Between the trimmed V and J ends, which lost 2 bases and 6 bases, there was a span of 14 bases. Germline assignment: CDR1 MDHEN and CDR2 SYDVKM. This CDR3 has 14 residues. CDR3 nucleotide sequence: TGTGCCAGCAGTTTACGTTGGGCCCCCGCCGAGCAGTACTTC. Protein: CASSLRWAPAEQYF.

This chain joins TRBV6-1 and TRBJ2-1; 9 bases are shared with TRBD2. V was clipped by 2 bases and J by 7 bases; unmatched bases: 6. Germline V CDR1 and CDR2: MNHNS, SASEGT. CDR3 length: 15 amino acids. The CDR3 loop is CASSEPAGGYNEQFF. Here the CDR3 DNA reads TGTGCCAGCAGTGAACCAGCGGGAGGTTATAATGAGCAGTTCTTC.

The rearrangement joins TRBV4-1 to TRBJ1-2, with 7 bases lining up with TRBD1. CDR3 length equals 13 residues. Germline V CDR1 and CDR2: MGHRA, YSYEKL. J was trimmed by 7 bases and V by 4 bases; bases with no gene match: 6. CDR3 bases: TGCGCCAGCAGCCCACAGGGGATAGGTGGCTACACCTTC. It yields the protein CASSPQGIGGYTF.

The chain joins TRBV27 to TRBJ1-4; D remains unclear. The CDR3 is 15 residues long. With 6 bases removed from V and 6 bases from J, the gap between germline ends came to 17 bases. Germline CDR1 and CDR2: MNHEY and SMNVEV (reference sequence). The CDR3 region has the DNA TGTGCCAGCAGCTTTGACCGTCACCAGGATGAAAAACTGTTTTTT. Residues: CASSFDRHQDEKLFF.